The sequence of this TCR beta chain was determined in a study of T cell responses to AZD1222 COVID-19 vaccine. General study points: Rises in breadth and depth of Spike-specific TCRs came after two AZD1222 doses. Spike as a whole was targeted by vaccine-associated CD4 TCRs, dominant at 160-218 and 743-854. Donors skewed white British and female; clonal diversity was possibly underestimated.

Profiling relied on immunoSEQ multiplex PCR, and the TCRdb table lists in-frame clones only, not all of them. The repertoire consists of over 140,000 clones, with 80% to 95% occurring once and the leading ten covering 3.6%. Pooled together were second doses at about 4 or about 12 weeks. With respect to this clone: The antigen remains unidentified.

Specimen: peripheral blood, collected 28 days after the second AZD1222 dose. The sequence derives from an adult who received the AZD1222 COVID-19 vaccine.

CDR3 sequence: CATSRGSRDRIANEQYF. The CDR3 DNA reads as TGTGCCACCAGCAGAGGAAGTAGGGACAGGATAGCCAACGAGCAGTACTTC. The chain recombines TRBV15 with TRBJ2-7; 8 positions agree with TRBD1. The CDR3 length is 17 residues. In germline, CDR1 is LNHNV, CDR2 YYDKDF (reference sequence). Trimming took 1 base from V and 5 from J; bases not matched to a gene: 13.